This record looks at one T cell receptor beta chain sequence and its context. The antigen is not known. A sample-barcoded 5' primer and a J-beta primer mix were used in a second PCR of roughly 7 to 11 cycles. From the 5' RACE reads, TCRdb called clonotypes with MiXCR, one entry per CDR3 protein. Of about 760,000 distinct CDR3 sequences listed, around 50% are singletons. The data are from a study of blood T cells in healthy people across ages. In the study overall: Through template switching, about one barcoded beta molecule was captured per two T cells, as measured in model experiments. Notes on the study in general: Diversity of TCR beta per million T cells declined in a roughly linear way with age. It was not possible, with unsorted PBMCs, to conclusively compare naive and antigen-experienced cells. Relative to aged donors, long-lived donors carried more naive CD4+ cells and displayed higher diversity.

The sequence came from a man aged 35-49 years in good health. Sequences were obtained from blood.

DNA of the CDR3: TGCAGTGCTAGTTTGGCGGGGTATGCCAAAAACATTCAGTACTTC. It translates to CSASLAGYAKNIQYF. The V gene is TRBV20-1, the J gene TRBJ2-4; weak D call: TRBD2 (6 bases). The CDR3 runs 15 residues. From germline, CDR1 is DFQATT and CDR2 SNEGSKA (reference sequence). Trimming took 3 bases from V and 1 from J, leaving 13 bases between them.